This TCR beta chain was recovered during a study of blood T cell repertoires in COVID-19. Overall study: Researchers got acute and convalescent COVID-19 samples from the United States, Italy and Spain. Nucleic acid was either cDNA or gDNA, and it came from T cells, B-cell-depleted T cells, or PBMCs.

In the authors' methods: Quantification of nucleated cells was approximated via reference gene primer amplification. The data were produced by immunoSEQ multiplex PCR, yet TCRdb's version contains in-frame clones alone and is incomplete. The V and J calls and clone size come from that table; D and trimming were worked out from the DNA. This table holds 150,000 to 200,000 clones, 80% to 90% found once. In germline, CDR1 is MDHEN, CDR2 SYDVKM. V was clipped by 7 bases and J by 4 bases, with 17 bases between them. There are 14 residues in the CDR3. This clonotype was sampled from a man between 60 and 70 years old with acute or convalescent COVID-19. The chain carries TRBV28 and TRBJ2-7; D perhaps matches TRBD1 (6 bases). The sample comprised peripheral blood. The CDR3 spells CASIAAGASYEQYF. CDR3 sequence (DNA): TGTGCCAGCATCGCGGCAGGGGCGAGTTACGAGCAGTACTTC.